This TCR beta chain was sequenced for a study of beta chain features in type 1 diabetes. Every participating donor gave one draw, a heparinised blood sample averaging around 120 mL. Worth noting for this clone: Its antigen is as yet unknown.

This CDR3 is 13 amino acids long. Per germline, CDR1 SGHAT and CDR2 FQDESV (reference sequence). The V gene lost 3 bases and the J gene lost 7 bases, with 12 bases spanning the gap. Every isolated RNA sample was fully reverse transcribed, so sequencing captured expressed TCRB transcripts. Clones were read by immunoSEQ multiplex PCR, and TCRdb kept only the in-frame ones, dropping some. The data show about 160,000 clones, with around 9% seen just once and roughly 0.7% held by the top ten. The study's findings and limits: Significant though moderate, a shortening of TCRB CDR3s appeared in all four CD4+ subsets of Type 1 diabetes patients. Compared to healthy donors, patients appeared to have naive, central memory and Treg TCRB repertoires that were more alike. No resolution was reached here on whether HLA type influences TCRB rearrangement. More deletions and fewer insertions at VDJ junctions were found in patients with type 1 diabetes.

The TCR sequence derives from a woman aged 25-40 years with type 1 diabetes. Source material: central memory CD4+ T cells from blood. V and J are TRBV11-1 and TRBJ1-2; tentative D call: TRBD1 (5 bases). The CDR3 loop is CASSFRRGRGYTF. In DNA, the CDR3 is TGTGCCAGCAGCTTTAGAAGGGGTCGTGGCTACACCTTC. Supplemented by reference TRBV11-1 and TRBJ1-2, the full variable domain reads EAEVAQSPRYKITEKSQAVAFWCDPISGHATLYWYRQILGQGPELLVQFQDESVVDDSQLPKDRFSAERLKGVDSTLKIQPAELGDSAMYLCASSFRRGRGYTFGSGTRLTVV.